This is a list of T cell receptor beta chains from one sample in a study of blood T cell repertoires in COVID-19. Profiling relied on immunoSEQ multiplex PCR, and the TCRdb table lists in-frame clones only, not all of them. The sample shows approximately 290,000 clones, 70% to 90% of them seen only once. Source material: peripheral blood. These receptors were obtained from a woman aged 55-70 years with acute or convalescent COVID-19. Each CDR3 is given with its conserved first and last residue. The D gene is left open where the match is weak. Some rows mark clone size as missing; the rest say once, few, many or name a class of expanded clone.

j_call: TRBJ1-1
clone_size: .
v_call: TRBV20-1
d_call: .
cdr3_aa: CSARHPTEAFF
cdr3_nt: TGCAGTGCTAGACATCCCACTGAAGCTTTCTTT

j_call: TRBJ2-7
clone_size: .
v_call: TRBV7-2
d_call: TRBD2
cdr3_aa: CASSFGPSGGYEQYF
cdr3_nt: TGTGCCAGCAGCTTTGGGCCGAGCGGGGGGTACGAGCAGTACTTC

j_call: TRBJ2-1
clone_size: .
v_call: TRBV11-2
d_call: .
cdr3_aa: CASSPRVGYNEQFF
cdr3_nt: TGTGCCAGCAGCCCCCGGGTAGGCTACAATGAGCAGTTCTTC

j_call: TRBJ1-1
clone_size: .
v_call: TRBV7-3
d_call: .
cdr3_aa: CASSLGEGAEAFF
cdr3_nt: TGTGCCAGCAGCTTAGGGGAGGGGGCTGAAGCTTTCTTT

j_call: TRBJ2-1
clone_size: .
v_call: TRBV24-1
d_call: .
cdr3_aa: CATSDPSRTAYNEQFF
cdr3_nt: TGTGCCACCAGTGATCCTAGCCGGACCGCCTACAATGAGCAGTTCTTC

j_call: TRBJ1-1
clone_size: .
v_call: TRBV11-1
d_call: TRBD1
cdr3_aa: CASSPGTGGLNTEAFF
cdr3_nt: TGTGCCAGCAGCCCCGGGACAGGGGGGTTGAACACTGAAGCTTTCTTT

j_call: TRBJ1-4
clone_size: .
v_call: TRBV28
d_call: .
cdr3_aa: CASSFNWVNRESYTNEKLFF
cdr3_nt: TGTGCCAGCAGTTTTAATTGGGTCAACAGGGAATCGTACACTAATGAAAAACTGTTTTTT

j_call: TRBJ1-1
clone_size: .
v_call: TRBV19
d_call: .
cdr3_aa: CASSILIRGAGEAFF
cdr3_nt: TGTGCCAGTAGTATACTAATTCGGGGGGCCGGTGAAGCTTTCTTT

j_call: TRBJ2-1
clone_size: .
v_call: TRBV15
d_call: .
cdr3_aa: CATSRGQGGSGEQFF
cdr3_nt: TGTGCCACCAGCAGAGGGCAGGGAGGATCCGGTGAGCAGTTCTTC

j_call: TRBJ2-7
clone_size: .
v_call: TRBV5-1
d_call: TRBD2
cdr3_aa: CASSLTSGHTYEQYF
cdr3_nt: TGCGCCAGCAGCTTGACTAGCGGGCATACCTACGAGCAGTACTTC

j_call: TRBJ2-3
clone_size: .
v_call: TRBV5-5
d_call: TRBD2
cdr3_aa: CASQRGPGTRGTDTQYF
cdr3_nt: TGTGCCAGCCAACGGGGACCCGGGACTAGGGGTACAGATACGCAGTATTTT

j_call: TRBJ2-7
clone_size: .
v_call: TRBV18
d_call: .
cdr3_aa: CASSARVSYEQYF
cdr3_nt: TGTGCCAGCTCCGCCAGGGTTTCCTACGAGCAGTACTTC

j_call: TRBJ1-5
clone_size: .
v_call: TRBV6-2/TRBV6-3
d_call: TRBD1
cdr3_aa: CASSSGQVNHQPQHF
cdr3_nt: TGTGCCAGCAGTTCGGGACAGGTAAACCATCAGCCCCAGCATTTT

j_call: TRBJ2-5
clone_size: once
v_call: TRBV5-4
d_call: .
cdr3_aa: CASSSADLQETQYF
cdr3_nt: TGTGCCAGCAGCTCCGCGGACTTACAAGAGACCCAGTACTTC

j_call: TRBJ1-6
clone_size: .
v_call: TRBV9
d_call: .
cdr3_aa: CASSAGKQGGGSPLHF
cdr3_nt: TGTGCCAGCAGCGCTGGAAAACAGGGTGGCGGTTCACCCCTCCACTTT

j_call: TRBJ2-1
clone_size: .
v_call: TRBV11-3
d_call: .
cdr3_aa: CASSLEMGGGSYNEQFF
cdr3_nt: TGTGCCAGCAGCTTAGAAATGGGGGGAGGTTCCTACAATGAGCAGTTCTTC

j_call: TRBJ1-1
clone_size: .
v_call: TRBV3-1/TRBV3-2
d_call: .
cdr3_aa: CASSQALRGGGDTEAFF
cdr3_nt: TGTGCCAGCAGCCAAGCCTTGCGGGGAGGGGGGGACACTGAAGCTTTCTTT

j_call: TRBJ2-1
clone_size: .
v_call: TRBV12-3/TRBV12-4
d_call: .
cdr3_aa: CASSLLVVNEQFF
cdr3_nt: TGTGCCAGCAGTTTGTTAGTAGTCAATGAGCAGTTCTTC

j_call: TRBJ1-5
clone_size: .
v_call: TRBV15
d_call: TRBD1
cdr3_aa: CATSSRTGRNQPQHF
cdr3_nt: TGTGCCACCAGCAGTCGGACAGGGAGGAATCAGCCCCAGCATTTT

j_call: TRBJ2-1
clone_size: once
v_call: TRBV19
d_call: TRBD2
cdr3_aa: CASSILAGHNEQFF
cdr3_nt: TGTGCCAGTAGTATTCTAGCGGGTCACAATGAGCAGTTCTTC

j_call: TRBJ2-3
clone_size: .
v_call: TRBV5-4
d_call: .
cdr3_aa: CASSLASARGTDTQYF
cdr3_nt: TGTGCCAGCAGCTTGGCCTCGGCCAGGGGCACAGATACGCAGTATTTT

j_call: TRBJ1-1
clone_size: .
v_call: TRBV27
d_call: .
cdr3_aa: CASSLVRGTEAFF
cdr3_nt: TGTGCCAGCAGTTTAGTCAGGGGAACTGAAGCTTTCTTT

j_call: TRBJ1-4
clone_size: .
v_call: TRBV5-1
d_call: .
cdr3_aa: CASSPDTTNEKLFF
cdr3_nt: TGCGCCAGCAGTCCCGACACCACTAATGAAAAACTGTTTTTT

j_call: TRBJ1-5
clone_size: .
v_call: TRBV19
d_call: TRBD1
cdr3_aa: CASRRGSQPQHF
cdr3_nt: TGTGCCAGTCGCAGGGGGAGTCAGCCCCAGCATTTT

j_call: TRBJ2-7
clone_size: .
v_call: TRBV6-2/TRBV6-3
d_call: TRBD2
cdr3_aa: CASSYARLAGEEQYF
cdr3_nt: TGTGCCAGCAGTTACGCGAGACTAGCGGGGGAGGAGCAGTACTTC

j_call: TRBJ2-3
clone_size: .
v_call: TRBV19
d_call: .
cdr3_aa: CASSNNRVEDTQYF
cdr3_nt: TGTGCCAGTAGTAACAACAGGGTTGAAGATACGCAGTATTTT

j_call: TRBJ1-2
clone_size: once
v_call: TRBV5-5
d_call: .
cdr3_aa: CASSLAQINYGYTF
cdr3_nt: TGTGCCAGCAGCTTGGCCCAGATTAACTATGGCTACACCTTC

j_call: TRBJ2-7
clone_size: .
v_call: TRBV11-3
d_call: .
cdr3_aa: CASSLTPSSYEQYF
cdr3_nt: TGTGCCAGCAGCTTAACTCCCTCCTCCTACGAGCAGTACTTC

j_call: TRBJ1-1
clone_size: .
v_call: TRBV7-9
d_call: TRBD1
cdr3_aa: CASSADRGSNTEAFF
cdr3_nt: TGTGCCAGCAGCGCGGACAGGGGATCTAACACTGAAGCTTTCTTT

j_call: TRBJ2-1
clone_size: few
v_call: TRBV4-1
d_call: TRBD2
cdr3_aa: CASTQTPGLAVGDEQFF
cdr3_nt: TGCGCCAGCACCCAGACCCCTGGACTAGCGGTAGGCGATGAGCAGTTCTTC

j_call: TRBJ1-5
clone_size: .
v_call: TRBV28
d_call: TRBD1
cdr3_aa: CASSGTGSQPQHF
cdr3_nt: TGTGCCAGCAGCGGGACAGGGAGTCAGCCCCAGCATTTT

j_call: TRBJ2-3
clone_size: .
v_call: TRBV9
d_call: TRBD2
cdr3_aa: CASSPSAGGITDTQYF
cdr3_nt: TGTGCCAGCAGCCCTTCAGCGGGAGGGATCACAGATACGCAGTATTTT

j_call: TRBJ2-7
clone_size: .
v_call: TRBV3-1/TRBV3-2
d_call: .
cdr3_aa: CASSQAWQGHYEQYF
cdr3_nt: TGTGCCAGCAGCCAAGCGTGGCAGGGGCACTACGAGCAGTACTTC

j_call: TRBJ2-7
clone_size: .
v_call: TRBV5-1
d_call: TRBD2
cdr3_aa: CASSPTGTSGYEQYF
cdr3_nt: TGCGCCAGCAGCCCGACCGGGACTAGCGGATACGAGCAGTACTTC

j_call: TRBJ2-7
clone_size: .
v_call: TRBV7-8
d_call: TRBD1
cdr3_aa: CASSLEGTGVPHEQYF
cdr3_nt: TGTGCCAGCAGCTTAGAGGGGACAGGGGTACCCCACGAGCAGTACTTC

j_call: TRBJ1-4
clone_size: .
v_call: TRBV7-2
d_call: TRBD1
cdr3_aa: CASSGTGAGEKLFF
cdr3_nt: TGTGCCAGCAGCGGGACAGGGGCAGGGGAAAAACTGTTTTTT

j_call: TRBJ2-1
clone_size: .
v_call: TRBV14
d_call: TRBD2
cdr3_aa: CASSQAAGGHEQFF
cdr3_nt: TGTGCCAGCAGCCAGGCAGCGGGGGGGCATGAGCAGTTCTTC

j_call: TRBJ2-1
clone_size: .
v_call: TRBV5-5
d_call: .
cdr3_aa: CASSLVGGANRYNEQFF
cdr3_nt: TGTGCCAGCAGCTTGGTTGGGGGGGCGAACCGTTACAATGAGCAGTTCTTC

j_call: TRBJ1-3
clone_size: .
v_call: TRBV5-8
d_call: TRBD1
cdr3_aa: CASSLFDRGSGNTIYF
cdr3_nt: TGTGCCAGCAGCCTATTCGACAGGGGCTCTGGAAACACCATATATTTT

j_call: TRBJ2-1
clone_size: .
v_call: TRBV16
d_call: TRBD2
cdr3_aa: CASSTTSGSVNEQFF
cdr3_nt: TGTGCCAGCAGCACGACTAGCGGGAGTGTCAATGAGCAGTTCTTC

j_call: TRBJ1-2
clone_size: .
v_call: TRBV7-3
d_call: .
cdr3_aa: CASSPTGHSYGYTF
cdr3_nt: TGTGCCAGCAGCCCAACCGGACACTCCTATGGCTACACCTTC

j_call: TRBJ1-2
clone_size: .
v_call: TRBV6-5
d_call: .
cdr3_aa: CASSNHRQGNYGYTF
cdr3_nt: TGTGCCAGCAGTAACCACAGGCAGGGTAACTATGGCTACACCTTC

j_call: TRBJ2-7
clone_size: .
v_call: TRBV5-1
d_call: .
cdr3_aa: CASSLRLAGATYEQYF
cdr3_nt: TGCGCCAGCAGTCTCAGGTTGGCAGGGGCTACCTACGAGCAGTACTTC

j_call: TRBJ2-7
clone_size: .
v_call: TRBV27
d_call: TRBD2
cdr3_aa: CASSHRGGSSYEQYF
cdr3_nt: TGTGCCAGCAGCCACCGGGGGGGCAGCTCCTACGAGCAGTACTTC

j_call: TRBJ2-2
clone_size: .
v_call: TRBV18
d_call: TRBD2
cdr3_aa: CASSPTSGGATTGELFF
cdr3_nt: TGTGCCAGCTCACCCACTAGCGGGGGCGCGACTACCGGGGAGCTGTTTTTT

j_call: TRBJ2-5
clone_size: medium-sized
v_call: TRBV7-2
d_call: TRBD2
cdr3_aa: CASSLASGSGAQETQYF
cdr3_nt: TGTGCCAGCAGCTTAGCTAGCGGGAGCGGGGCTCAAGAGACCCAGTACTTC

j_call: TRBJ1-2
clone_size: .
v_call: TRBV5-5
d_call: TRBD1
cdr3_aa: CASSRQGTANYGYTF
cdr3_nt: TGTGCCAGCAGCCGACAGGGGACTGCTAACTATGGCTACACCTTC

j_call: TRBJ2-1
clone_size: once
v_call: TRBV6-2/TRBV6-3
d_call: TRBD2
cdr3_aa: CASSSLAGRNNEQFF
cdr3_nt: TGTGCCAGCAGTTCTCTAGCGGGACGCAACAATGAGCAGTTCTTC

j_call: TRBJ1-3
clone_size: .
v_call: TRBV5-1
d_call: .
cdr3_aa: CASSYRAGSGNTIYF
cdr3_nt: TGCGCCAGCAGCTACAGGGCAGGCTCTGGAAACACCATATATTTT

j_call: TRBJ2-1
clone_size: .
v_call: TRBV5-1
d_call: TRBD2
cdr3_aa: CASSLRTSGYDEQFF
cdr3_nt: TGCGCCAGCAGCCTGAGGACTAGCGGGTACGATGAGCAGTTCTTC

j_call: TRBJ2-3
clone_size: .
v_call: TRBV7-9
d_call: .
cdr3_aa: CASSPLSPGDVDTQYF
cdr3_nt: TGTGCCAGCAGCCCCCTCTCGCCGGGGGACGTAGATACGCAGTATTTT

j_call: TRBJ1-2
clone_size: .
v_call: TRBV2
d_call: TRBD1
cdr3_aa: CASIFGGQGAIYGYTF
cdr3_nt: TGTGCCAGCATATTTGGTGGACAGGGAGCTATCTATGGCTACACCTTC

j_call: TRBJ1-6
clone_size: .
v_call: TRBV19
d_call: TRBD1
cdr3_aa: CASSGQGNSPLHF
cdr3_nt: TGTGCCAGTTCGGGACAGGGGAATTCACCCCTCCACTTT

j_call: TRBJ2-5
clone_size: .
v_call: TRBV5-1
d_call: TRBD2
cdr3_aa: CASSLVGLAGDRQTQYF
cdr3_nt: TGCGCCAGCAGCTTGGTGGGACTAGCGGGAGACCGACAGACCCAGTACTTC

j_call: TRBJ2-1
clone_size: .
v_call: TRBV28
d_call: TRBD2
cdr3_aa: CASTVYISGRKNEQFF
cdr3_nt: TGTGCCAGCACAGTTTATATCAGCGGGAGGAAGAATGAGCAGTTCTTC

j_call: TRBJ2-3
clone_size: .
v_call: TRBV7-2
d_call: .
cdr3_aa: CASSSLRPSSAGADTQYF
cdr3_nt: TGTGCCAGCAGCTCATTAAGGCCATCTAGCGCTGGAGCGGATACGCAGTATTTT

j_call: TRBJ2-3
clone_size: .
v_call: TRBV11-2
d_call: TRBD2
cdr3_aa: CASSLDWGTTPITDTQYF
cdr3_nt: TGTGCCAGCAGCTTAGATTGGGGGACTACACCGATCACAGATACGCAGTATTTT

j_call: TRBJ2-5
clone_size: .
v_call: TRBV28
d_call: TRBD1
cdr3_aa: CASRAAGTGGGETQYF
cdr3_nt: TGTGCCAGCAGGGCTGCCGGGACAGGGGGCGGAGAGACCCAGTACTTC

j_call: TRBJ1-2
clone_size: .
v_call: TRBV10-3
d_call: .
cdr3_aa: CAISEDSYGYTF
cdr3_nt: TGTGCCATCAGTGAAGACAGCTATGGCTACACCTTC

j_call: TRBJ2-1
clone_size: .
v_call: TRBV12-2
d_call: .
cdr3_aa: CASRLVASGGAFYNEQFF
cdr3_nt: TGTGCAAGTCGCTTAGTTGCTAGCGGGGGGGCCTTCTACAATGAGCAGTTCTTC